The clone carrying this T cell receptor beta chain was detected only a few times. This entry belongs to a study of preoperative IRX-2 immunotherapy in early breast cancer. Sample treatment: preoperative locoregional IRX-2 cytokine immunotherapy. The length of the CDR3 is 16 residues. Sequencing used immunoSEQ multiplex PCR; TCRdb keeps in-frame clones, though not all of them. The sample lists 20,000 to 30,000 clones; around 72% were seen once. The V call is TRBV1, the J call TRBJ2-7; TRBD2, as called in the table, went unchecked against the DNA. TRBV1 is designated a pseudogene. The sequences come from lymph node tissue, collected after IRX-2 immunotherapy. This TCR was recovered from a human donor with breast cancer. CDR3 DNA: TGCGCCAGCAGCCAAGGGACCGGGACTAGCGGGTACGAGCAGTACTTC. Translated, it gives CASSQGTGTSGYEQYF.